One and the same sample provided the 5 T cell receptor beta chains below, sequenced in a study of post-analysis software for immune sequencing data. These receptors are not linked to any known antigen. Carried by the TCR beta cDNA libraries were unique molecular identifiers. TCRdb ran MiXCR on the PCR reads and lists one entry per CDR3 protein. The top ten hold roughly 0.57% of the sample, which has fewer than 850,000 distinct CDR3 sequences, roughly 30% seen once. The study, taken as a whole, reports: Patients used a handful of TRBV segments, including TRBV5-6, TRBV5-1 and TRBV20-1, more often than controls.

Sequencing was done on a sample of blood. These receptors originate from a girl between 10 and 17 years old with multiple sclerosis.

The chain joins TRBV28 to TRBJ2-7, with D possibly called TRBD1 or TRBD2 (5 bases each). Trimming removed 8 bases at V and 0 bases at J, with 11 bases between. CDR3 size: 13 residues. CDR1 is MDHEN and CDR2 is SYDVKM in the germline V gene. The CDR3 protein is CASRDGNSYEQYF. The CDR3 nucleotides are TGTGCCAGCCGGGACGGCAACTCCTACGAGCAGTACTTC.

This clonotype has just a few counts. The rearrangement links TRBV29-1 to TRBJ1-2; D possibly corresponds to TRBD1 (5 bases). V shed 7 bases and J shed 8 bases, with 17 bases lying between them. This CDR3 has 12 amino acids. In germline, CDR1 is SQVTM, CDR2 ANQGSEA. This CDR3 reads CSAVGGAGGYTF. The CDR3 DNA sequence: TGCAGCGCCGTGGGAGGGGCCGGGGGCTACACCTTC.

This chain joins TRBV7-2 and TRBJ2-5, with D possibly matching TRBD1 (5 bases). V gave up 4 bases and J gave up 3 bases, with 12 bases separating them. The CDR3 is 14 amino acids. Per the germline V gene, CDR1 is SGHTA and CDR2 is FQGNSA. The CDR3 protein is CASSSHPGKETQYF. The CDR3 bases are TGTGCCAGCAGCTCACACCCAGGGAAAGAGACCCAGTACTTC.

The CDR3 loop is CASSLTGTGIDGYTF. In DNA, the CDR3 is TGTGCCAGCAGTCTAACCGGGACAGGGATCGATGGCTACACCTTC. The rearrangement uses TRBV12-3 or TRBV12-4 and TRBJ1-2; the match to TRBD1 covers 9 bases. This CDR3 has 15 amino acids. The V segment lost 5 bases and the J segment 6 bases; nucleotides outside the gene matches: 10.

J is TRBJ2-7 and V is TRBV29-1; the D gene is possibly TRBD2 (5 bases). CDR3 length: 11 amino acids. CDR1 SQVTM and CDR2 ANQGSEA come from the germline V gene. V shed 6 bases and J shed 3 bases, with 9 bases lying between them. CDR3: CSVDAGYEQYF. The CDR3, as DNA: TGCAGCGTGGACGCGGGCTACGAGCAGTACTTC.